Presented here are 20 T cell receptor beta chains from one specimen sequenced in a study of T cell responses to AZD1222 COVID-19 vaccine (dated by TCRdb to about 2021). This sample's time point label indicates: baseline before first vaccination. Libraries were built with the immunoSEQ multiplex PCR assay. The clones in this table, taken by TCRdb from immuneACCESS, are in-frame only. Not every clone is retained; where verified, under half of the shortfall comes from an unresolved V gene, and the cause of the rest is unknown. In all, the sample holds some 140,000 clones, and 91% of those were seen once. The top ten hold 2.8% of the sample. The specimen was peripheral blood, collected on day 0 of AZD1222 vaccination. These receptors all stem from an adult in good health.

The rearrangement links TRBV27 to TRBJ2-1, with a possible D match to TRBD1 (6 bases). CDR1 MNHEY and CDR2 SMNVEV come from the germline V gene (reference sequence). V lost 5 bases, J lost 4 bases, and 15 bases lay in between. This CDR3 spans 15 amino acids. The CDR3 is CASSAYRDTYNEQFF. The CDR3 DNA reads as TGTGCCAGCAGTGCCTACAGGGATACGTACAATGAGCAGTTCTTC.

The chain joins TRBV27 to TRBJ1-6, with D unresolved. V was cut by 4 bases and J by 6 bases, with 22 bases left in between. The germline V gene encodes CDR1 MNHEY and CDR2 SMNVEV (reference sequence). The CDR3 is made up of 18 amino acids. The CDR3 sequence: CASSSRGKGESSNSPLHF. In DNA form, the CDR3 reads TGTGCCAGCAGTTCTAGAGGGAAGGGAGAAAGTAGTAATTCACCCCTCCACTTT.

V and J are TRBV28 and TRBJ1-2; 11 positions match TRBD1. Germline CDR1 is MDHEN and CDR2 is SYDVKM. V trimming: 5 bases; J trimming: 4 bases; junction bases outside the gene matches: 6. The CDR3 consists of 15 residues. The CDR3 protein is CASSPWTGGAYGYTF. The CDR3 bases are TGTGCCAGCAGTCCATGGACAGGGGGCGCCTATGGCTACACCTTC.

The V and J genes are TRBV15 and TRBJ2-7; weak D call: TRBD2 (7 bases). The CDR3 runs 16 residues. CDR1 and CDR2 (germline): LNHNV, YYDKDF (reference sequence). With 1 base removed from V and 0 bases from J, the gap between germline ends came to 13 bases. The CDR3 DNA reads as TGTGCCACCAGCAGAGTCGGGGGGCCAAGCTCCTACGAGCAGTACTTC. Amino acid sequence: CATSRVGGPSSYEQYF.

The gene calls are TRBV2 and TRBJ2-7, with TRBD1 identical over 7 bases. Germline-derived CDR1 and CDR2 are SNHLY and FYNNEI. This CDR3 comprises 11 residues. After removal of 8 bases from V and 3 bases from J, the junction contained 1 base not matched to a gene. For the CDR3, the DNA is TGTGCCAGCGGGACAGTCTACGAGCAGTACTTC. Encoded protein: CASGTVYEQYF. Together with reference TRBV2 and TRBJ2-7, the CDR3 gives the full variable domain: EPEVTQTPSHQVTQMGQEVILRCVPISNHLYFYWYRQILGQKVEFLVSFYNNEISEKSEIFDDQFSVERPDGSNFTLKIRSTKLEDSAMYFCASGTVYEQYFGPGTRLTVT.

J is TRBJ2-7 and V is TRBV6-6, with a possible D match to TRBD1 (5 bases). The CDR3 extends over 14 amino acids. The ends were cut back, 5 bases at V and 0 bases at J, with 11 bases in the middle. Per germline, CDR1 MNHNY and CDR2 SVGAGI (reference sequence). CDR3 DNA sequence: TGTGCCAGCAGTATAGACAGCAGCTCCTACGAGCAGTACTTC. Protein sequence: CASSIDSSSYEQYF.

V usage is TRBV9 and J usage is TRBJ1-5, with 8 positions matching TRBD1. V was clipped by 4 bases and J by 1 base; unmatched bases: 4. Germline CDR1 reads SGDLS; CDR2 reads YYNGEE. This CDR3 region has 15 residues. The CDR3 nucleotides read TGTGCCAGCAGCCCTCAGGGGGCGAGCAATCAGCCCCAGCATTTT. Amino acids: CASSPQGASNQPQHF.

V is TRBV7-8 and J is TRBJ2-5; D remains unclear. This CDR3 has 14 amino acids. Germline-derived CDR1 and CDR2 are SGHVS and FQNEAQ. Trimming took off 4 bases at V and 2 bases at J, with 11 bases between the two ends. The DNA of the CDR3 is TGTGCCAGCAGCTCCCTCGTTGCTCAAGAGACCCAGTACTTC. The encoded protein is CASSSLVAQETQYF.

This chain connects TRBV27 to TRBJ2-3; D remains ambiguous. Trimming removed 2 bases from V and 3 bases from J, with 6 bases in between. The CDR3 loop spans 13 amino acids. Germline-derived CDR1 and CDR2 are MNHEY and SMNVEV (reference sequence). Here the CDR3 reads CASSLRPTDTQYF. The CDR3 region has the DNA TGTGCCAGCAGTTTACGGCCGACAGATACGCAGTATTTT.

V is TRBV30 and J is TRBJ1-2; 8 nucleotides match TRBD1. The CDR3 runs 11 residues. Per germline, CDR1 GTSNPN and CDR2 SVGIG (reference sequence). V lost 6 bases and J lost 5; bases outside the gene matches: 2. The CDR3 region is CACGTGYGYTF. CDR3 sequence (DNA): TGTGCCTGCGGGACAGGTTATGGCTACACCTTC.

The chain has TRBV5-1 and TRBJ1-2; no clear D. Germline values: CDR1 SGHRS, CDR2 YFSETQ. The CDR3 contains 14 residues. The V end was cut by 0 bases, the J end by 1 base, with 7 bases between. CDR3 bases: TGCGCCAGCAGCTTGGGCCCGCTTAACTATGGCTACACCTTC. It translates to CASSLGPLNYGYTF.

V gene TRBV6-6 combines with J gene TRBJ1-1, with 8 bases aligning to TRBD1. Per germline, CDR1 MNHNY and CDR2 SVGAGI (reference sequence). CDR3 size: 15 residues. After removal of 5 bases from V and 3 bases from J, the junction contained 8 bases not matched to a gene. The CDR3 sequence: CASSGQGAIDTEAFF. The CDR3 DNA follows: TGTGCCAGCAGTGGACAGGGAGCCATAGACACTGAAGCTTTCTTT.

The chain joins TRBV7-2 to TRBJ2-3; tentatively, D is TRBD1 (5 bases). Trimming cost V 1 base and J 1 base, with 9 bases left between them. Germline V lookup: CDR1 SGHTA, CDR2 FQGNSA. The CDR3 is made up of 15 amino acids. CDR3 nucleotide sequence: TGTGCCAGCAGCTTAGGGGTCAGGGGCACAGATACGCAGTATTTT. Its translation: CASSLGVRGTDTQYF.

J is TRBJ2-6 and V is TRBV19; D might be TRBD1 (5 bases). CDR1 and CDR2 from the germline V gene are LNHDA and SQIVND (reference sequence). V lost 6 bases, J lost 0 bases, and 6 bases lay in between. The length of the CDR3 is 14 residues. The CDR3 DNA reads as TGTGCCAGTAGCAGGGACTCTGGGGCCAACGTCCTGACTTTC. Translation gives CASSRDSGANVLTF.

V is TRBV5-6 and J is TRBJ2-2; D is uncertain. The CDR3 spans 12 residues. V lost 1 base, J lost 6 bases, and 4 bases lay in between. Germline V lookup: CDR1 SGHDT, CDR2 YYEEEE. This CDR3 is CASSLISGELFF. The CDR3 DNA reads TGTGCCAGCAGCTTGATTTCCGGGGAGCTGTTTTTT.

This clone was detected a few times. The V gene is TRBV28, the J gene TRBJ1-1, with a possible D match to TRBD1 (5 bases). This CDR3 is built from 15 residues. V lost 2 bases to trimming and J lost 3 bases, with 13 bases between them. The germline CDR1 and CDR2 sequences are MDHEN and SYDVKM. The CDR3 DNA reads as TGTGCCAGCAGTTTAGGGGCATCGCAGCACACTGAAGCTTTCTTT. Amino acid sequence: CASSLGASQHTEAFF. Full variable domain (remainder filled in from reference TRBV28 and TRBJ1-1): DVKVTQSSRYLVKRTGEKVFLECVQDMDHENMFWYRQDPGLGLRLIYFSYDVKMKEKGDIPEGYSVSREKKERFSLILESASTNQTSMYLCASSLGASQHTEAFFGQGTRLTVV.

V is TRBV19 and J is TRBJ1-1; 8 bases line up with TRBD1. V lost 9 bases and J lost 7; bases outside the gene matches: 10. CDR3 length: 13 amino acids. Germline V gene sequence: CDR1 LNHDA, CDR2 SQIVND (reference sequence). The CDR3 nucleotides are TGTGCCAGCAAAGACAGGGGATCGCTTGAAGCTTTCTTT. Encoded protein: CASKDRGSLEAFF.

The genes are TRBV7-3 and TRBJ2-7; possible D gene TRBD1, 5 bases. V lost 0 bases and J lost 6, with 15 bases in between. The CDR3 is 15 residues long. The germline gives CDR1 SGHTA, CDR2 FQGTGA. The CDR3 spells CASSLTGRASGEQYF. CDR3 coding DNA: TGTGCCAGCAGCTTAACCGGCAGGGCTTCGGGCGAGCAGTACTTC.

The sample holds a few counts of this clone. V and J are TRBV4-2 and TRBJ1-1, with TRBD1 matching 8 bases. Germline V gives CDR1 LGHNA, CDR2 YNFKEQ. Trimming took 6 bases from V and 10 from J; bases not matched to a gene: 10. CDR3 length equals 13 residues. The CDR3 DNA reads TGTGCCAGCAGTAAAGACAGGGGTTTTGGAGCTTTCTTT. Its translation: CASSKDRGFGAFF.

The J gene is TRBJ2-1, the V gene TRBV5-1; 9 bases map to TRBD2. CDR1 is SGHRS, CDR2 YFSETQ, per germline. J lost 4 bases, V lost 5 bases, and 7 bases had no gene match. CDR3 size: 15 residues. This CDR3 is CASRVAGGIYNEQFF. The CDR3 nucleotides are TGCGCCAGCAGGGTGGCGGGAGGGATTTACAATGAGCAGTTCTTC. The full variable domain, in which reference TRBV5-1 and TRBJ2-1 provide the parts outside the CDR3, is KAGVTQTPRYLIKTRGQQVTLSCSPISGHRSVSWYQQTPGQGLQFLFEYFSETQRNKGNFPGRFSGRQFSNSRSEMNVSTLELGDSALYLCASRVAGGIYNEQFFGPGTRLTVL.